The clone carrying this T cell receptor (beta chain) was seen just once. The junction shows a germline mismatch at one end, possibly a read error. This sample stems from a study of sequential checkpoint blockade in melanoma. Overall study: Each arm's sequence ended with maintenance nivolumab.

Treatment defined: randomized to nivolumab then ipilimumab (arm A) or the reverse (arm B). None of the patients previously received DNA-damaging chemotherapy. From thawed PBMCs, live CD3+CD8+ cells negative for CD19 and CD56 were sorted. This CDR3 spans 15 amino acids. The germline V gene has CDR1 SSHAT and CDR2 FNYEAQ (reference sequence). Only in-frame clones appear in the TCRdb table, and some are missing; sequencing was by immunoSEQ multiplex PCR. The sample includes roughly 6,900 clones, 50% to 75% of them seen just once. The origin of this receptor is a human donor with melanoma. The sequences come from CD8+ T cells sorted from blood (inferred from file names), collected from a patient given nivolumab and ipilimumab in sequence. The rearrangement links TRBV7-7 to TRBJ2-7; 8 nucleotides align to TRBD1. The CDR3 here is CASSLRDRCFLEQYF. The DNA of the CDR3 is TGTGCTAGCAGCCTTCGGGACAGGTGCTTCTTAGAGCAGTACTTC.